The 18 T cell receptor beta chains reported below all come from one sample, sequenced in a study of T cell repertoires in cytomegalovirus infection. TCRdb re-called the reads through MiXCR, storing one row per CDR3 protein. The sample has around 450,000 distinct CDR3 sequences, approximately 30% seen once. The specimen was PBMCs. The receptors come from a human donor in good health (CMV status not recorded). Some clones in this sample may be carry-over from other donors' samples.

This clonotype turned up a few times. This sequence joins TRBV19 and TRBJ2-3, with D unclear. Trimming pared 2 bases from V and 4 bases from J, leaving 7 bases between. The CDR3 spans 13 residues. The V gene's germline CDR1 is LNHDA and CDR2 SQIVND (reference sequence). CDR3 sequence (DNA): TGTGCCAGTAGTATAACAAGTTCAGATACGCAGTATTTT. Protein product: CASSITSSDTQYF.

This clonotype was seen more than once but under ten times. V and J are TRBV10-3 and TRBJ1-1, with D possibly matching TRBD1 (6 bases). The CDR3 consists of 11 residues. Germline V lookup: CDR1 ENHRY, CDR2 SYGVKD. V gave up 6 bases and J gave up 5 bases, with 7 bases separating them. The CDR3 DNA is TGTGCCATCAGCCAGGGGACTGAAGCTTTCTTT. Protein sequence: CAISQGTEAFF.

The chain uses TRBV2 and TRBJ2-6; the D gene is possibly TRBD1 (5 bases). The ends were cut back, 7 bases at V and 0 bases at J, with 10 bases in the middle. In germline, CDR1 is SNHLY, CDR2 FYNNEI. The CDR3 has 15 residues. The DNA of the CDR3 is TGTGCCAGCACCAAAAGGGGCTCTGGGGCCAACGTCCTGACTTTC. This codes for CASTKRGSGANVLTF.

This rearrangement joins TRBV19 to TRBJ1-6, with TRBD1 identical over 8 bases. The CDR3 contains 15 residues. Germline V lookup: CDR1 LNHDA, CDR2 SQIVND (reference sequence). V shed 5 bases, J shed 10 bases, and the junction held 10 bases outside the gene matches. The CDR3 nucleotides are TGTGCCAGTAGTTCGGGACAGGCCCTTGGGTCACCCCTCCACTTT. Amino acid sequence: CASSSGQALGSPLHF.

The rearrangement uses TRBV3-1 and TRBJ1-1, with D maybe TRBD1 (6 bases). The CDR3 totals 17 residues. Germline V gene sequence: CDR1 LGHDT, CDR2 YNNKEL (reference sequence). V lost 1 base and J 0 bases, leaving 15 bases between the germline ends. The CDR3 nucleotides are TGTGCCAGCAGCCAAGTCCCCCGAAACAGGGTGAACACTGAAGCTTTCTTT. This codes for CASSQVPRNRVNTEAFF.

The J gene is TRBJ2-2, the V gene TRBV7-9, with D unresolved. V gave up 5 bases and J gave up 8 bases, with 15 bases separating them. The germline CDR1 and CDR2 sequences are SEHNR and FQNEAQ (reference sequence). The CDR3 sequence is 14 residues long. The CDR3 is CASSERVSWGELFF. CDR3 DNA sequence: TGTGCCAGCAGCGAACGGGTCTCATGGGGGGAGCTGTTTTTT.

The chain has TRBV12-3 or TRBV12-4 and TRBJ1-5; 7 bases line up with TRBD1. Germline trimming cut 6 bases from V and 6 bases from J; bases unmatched to any gene: 8. The CDR3 runs to 14 residues. The CDR3 DNA reads TGTGCCAGCAGACCACAGGGGCCGGGTCAGCCCCAGCATTTT. Protein sequence: CASRPQGPGQPQHF.

This clonotype showed up just a few times. CDR3 nucleotides: TGTGCCAGCTCACCACCGGGTACAAACGAGCAGTACTTC. This encodes CASSPPGTNEQYF. This chain joins TRBV18 and TRBJ2-7, with D unresolved. V was trimmed by 0 bases and J by 5 bases, leaving 8 bases between them. Germline-derived CDR1 and CDR2 are KGHSH and LQKENI. The CDR3 sequence is 13 residues long.

Many counts were recorded for this clonotype. The V and J genes are TRBV7-2 and TRBJ1-2; D not resolved. The CDR3 loop spans 13 amino acids. Trimming stripped 5 bases from V and 10 bases from J, with 17 bases between. Germline loops: CDR1 SGHTA, CDR2 FQGNSA. The chain's CDR3 is CASSPAKAPDYTF. CDR3 sequence (DNA): TGTGCCAGCAGCCCCGCGAAGGCGCCTGACTACACCTTC.

This clonotype was detected only a few times. The chain joins TRBV6-2 or TRBV6-3 to TRBJ2-2, with D perhaps TRBD2 (6 bases). The CDR3 extends over 17 amino acids. CDR1 MNHEY and CDR2 SVGEGT come from the germline V gene. The V end lost 2 bases, the J end lost 5 bases, and 18 bases lay between the germline ends. CDR3: CASSYRTTGGPTGELFF. The CDR3 DNA reads as TGTGCCAGCAGTTACAGGACTACCGGGGGTCCGACCGGGGAGCTGTTTTTT.

This clonotype was picked up one time. The chain couples TRBV7-2 to TRBJ1-4, with 9 positions matching TRBD1. V trimming: 10 bases; J trimming: 8 bases; junction bases outside the gene matches: 11. This CDR3 has 14 residues. Germline V gene data show CDR1 as SGHTA and CDR2 as FQGNSA. The CDR3 loop reads CAIRARGTGEKLFF. The CDR3 DNA follows: TGTGCCATCAGGGCCCGAGGGACAGGGGAAAAACTGTTTTTT.

The chain couples TRBV5-6 to TRBJ2-7; 11 positions agree with TRBD1. V was clipped by 6 bases and J by 4 bases; unmatched bases: 6. The CDR3 is 14 amino acids. The germline gives CDR1 SGHDT, CDR2 YYEEEE. This CDR3 is CASTEGQGAYEQYF. The CDR3 nucleotides are TGTGCCAGCACCGAAGGACAGGGGGCTTACGAGCAGTACTTC. Full variable domain (rest looked up from reference TRBV5-6 and TRBJ2-7): DAGVTQSPTHLIKTRGQQVTLRCSPKSGHDTVSWYQQALGQGPQFIFQYYEEEERQRGNFPDRFSGHQFPNYSSELNVNALLLGDSALYLCASTEGQGAYEQYFGPGTRLTVT.

This clonotype appeared many times. V is TRBV7-6 and J is TRBJ2-7; perhaps TRBD1 as D (6 bases). This CDR3 region has 13 residues. CDR1 and CDR2 (germline): SGHVS, FNYEAQ. V was shortened by 0 bases and J by 7 bases, with 10 bases between the two germline ends. The DNA for the CDR3 is TGTGCCAGCAGCTTAGCCGGACAGCTTGAGCAGTACTTC. Residues: CASSLAGQLEQYF.

Points on this clonotype: As the CDR3 is not closed by the conserved phenylalanine or tryptophan, this likely results from a read error. The rearrangement uses TRBV28 and TRBJ1-2; D gene uncertain. Between the trimmed V and J ends, which lost 6 bases and 5 bases, there was a span of 7 bases. The germline CDR1 and CDR2 sequences are MDHEN and SYDVKM. The CDR3 is 11 residues long. CDR3 residues: CASSRRYGYTL. The CDR3 bases are TGTGCCAGCAGCCGACGGTATGGCTACACCTTA.

Remarks on this clonotype: Because the CDR3 is missing its conserved closing phenylalanine or tryptophan, this is likely a read error. The chain links TRBV10-2 to TRBJ2-3, with D perhaps TRBD1 or TRBD2 (5 bases each). Germline V lookup: CDR1 WSHSY, CDR2 SAAADI. Trimming left V 8 bases short and J 0 bases short, with 15 bases between. The CDR3 is 15 residues long. The CDR3 sequence is CASGRGVESTDTQYL. Written as DNA, the CDR3 is TGCGCCAGCGGAAGGGGAGTGGAGAGCACAGATACGCAGTATTTG.

This clonotype has a count of ten or more. The chain is built from TRBV12-3 or TRBV12-4 and TRBJ2-7, with TRBD2 as a possible D gene (6 bases). This CDR3 region has 19 residues. Trimming took 0 bases from V and 3 from J, leaving 24 bases between them. The DNA for the CDR3 is TGTGCCAGCAGTTTAGCGCTGGGGGGAACAAGAAGCCGTAACTACGAGCAGTACTTC. This translates into CASSLALGGTRSRNYEQYF.

This clonotype was picked up a small number of times. This chain joins TRBV28 and TRBJ2-1; TRBD2 matches at 8 bases. CDR3 length equals 15 residues. The V segment lost 6 bases and the J segment 2 bases; nucleotides outside the gene matches: 6. CDR1 and CDR2 from the germline V gene are MDHEN and SYDVKM. The CDR3 loop reads CASSKRGPTYNEQFF. For the CDR3, the DNA is TGTGCCAGCAGCAAGCGGGGGCCCACCTACAATGAGCAGTTCTTC.

The chain couples TRBV6-5 to TRBJ2-7; D remains unclear. Germline V gene lookup returns CDR1 MNHEY and CDR2 SVGAGI. Trimming stripped 7 bases from V and 0 bases from J, with 16 bases between. The CDR3 consists of 15 residues. The CDR3 protein is CASKVTTGSSYEQYF. CDR3 in DNA: TGTGCCAGCAAGGTAACGACGGGCAGCTCCTACGAGCAGTACTTC.